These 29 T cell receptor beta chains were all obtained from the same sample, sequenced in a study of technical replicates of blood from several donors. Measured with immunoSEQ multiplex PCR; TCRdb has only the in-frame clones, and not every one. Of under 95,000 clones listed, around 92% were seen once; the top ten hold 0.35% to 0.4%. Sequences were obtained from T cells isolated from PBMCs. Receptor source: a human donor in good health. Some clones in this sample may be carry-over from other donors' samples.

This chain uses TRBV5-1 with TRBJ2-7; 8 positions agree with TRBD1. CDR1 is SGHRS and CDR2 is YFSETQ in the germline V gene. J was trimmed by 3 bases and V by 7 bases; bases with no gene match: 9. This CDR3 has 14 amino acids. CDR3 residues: CASYAGTGIYEQYF. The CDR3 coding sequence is TGCGCCAGCTATGCCGGGACAGGTATCTACGAGCAGTACTTC.

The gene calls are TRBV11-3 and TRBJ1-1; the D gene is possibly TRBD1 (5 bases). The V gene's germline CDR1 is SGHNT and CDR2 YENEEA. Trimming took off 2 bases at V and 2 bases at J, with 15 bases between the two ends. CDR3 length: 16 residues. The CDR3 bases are TGTGCCAGCAGCTTACGGCAGGGAAAATTCAACACTGAAGCTTTCTTT. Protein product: CASSLRQGKFNTEAFF. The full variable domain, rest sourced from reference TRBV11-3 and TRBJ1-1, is EAGVVQSPRYKIIEKKQPVAFWCNPISGHNTLYWYLQNLGQGPELLIRYENEEAVDDSQLPKDRFSAERLKGVDSTLKIQPAELGDSAVYLCASSLRQGKFNTEAFFGQGTRLTVV.

The CDR3: CASSTGVAKNIQYF. CDR3 DNA sequence: TGTGCCAGCAGCACGGGGGTAGCCAAAAACATTCAGTACTTC. The J gene is TRBJ2-4, the V gene TRBV7-8, with D possibly being TRBD2 (6 bases). Germline V gives CDR1 SGHVS, CDR2 FQNEAQ. This CDR3 is built from 14 residues. With 5 bases removed from V and 0 bases from J, the gap between germline ends came to 8 bases. The full variable domain, rest sourced from reference TRBV7-8 and TRBJ2-4, is GAGVSQSPRYKVAKRGQDVALRCDPISGHVSLFWYQQALGQGPEFLTYFQNEAQLDKSGLPSDRFFAERPEGSVSTLKIQRTQQEDSAVYLCASSTGVAKNIQYFGAGTRLSVL.

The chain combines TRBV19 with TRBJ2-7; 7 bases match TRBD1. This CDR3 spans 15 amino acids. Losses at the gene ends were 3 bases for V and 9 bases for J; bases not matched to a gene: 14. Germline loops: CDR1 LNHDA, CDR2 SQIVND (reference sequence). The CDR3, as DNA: TGTGCCAGTAGTATCGAAGGGGCAGGGGGTAAGGTGCAGTACTTC. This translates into CASSIEGAGGKVQYF. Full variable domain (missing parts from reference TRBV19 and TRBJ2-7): DGGITQSPKYLFRKEGQNVTLSCEQNLNHDAMYWYRQDPGQGLRLIYYSQIVNDFQKGDIAEGYSVSREKKESFPLTVTSAQKNPTAFYLCASSIEGAGGKVQYFGPGTRLTVT.

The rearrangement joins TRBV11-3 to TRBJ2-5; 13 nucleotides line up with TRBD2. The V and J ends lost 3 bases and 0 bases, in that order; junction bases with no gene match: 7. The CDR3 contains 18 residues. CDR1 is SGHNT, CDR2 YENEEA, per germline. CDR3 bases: TGTGCCAGCAGCTTCCGACTAGCGGGGGGTCTACACCAAGAGACCCAGTACTTC. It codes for CASSFRLAGGLHQETQYF. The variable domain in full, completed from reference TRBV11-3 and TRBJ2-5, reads EAGVVQSPRYKIIEKKQPVAFWCNPISGHNTLYWYLQNLGQGPELLIRYENEEAVDDSQLPKDRFSAERLKGVDSTLKIQPAELGDSAVYLCASSFRLAGGLHQETQYFGPGTRLLVL.

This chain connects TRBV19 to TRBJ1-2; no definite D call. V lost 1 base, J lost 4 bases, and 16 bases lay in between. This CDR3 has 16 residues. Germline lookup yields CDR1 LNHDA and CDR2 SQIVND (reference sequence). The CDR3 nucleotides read TGTGCCAGTAGTATAGCCCCGACTGTTGCTAGCTATGGCTACACCTTC. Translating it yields CASSIAPTVASYGYTF.

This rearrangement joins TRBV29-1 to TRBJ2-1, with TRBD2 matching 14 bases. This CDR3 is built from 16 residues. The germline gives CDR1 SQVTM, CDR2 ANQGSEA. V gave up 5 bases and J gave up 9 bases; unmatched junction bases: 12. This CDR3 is CSVRRLAGGPLGEQFF. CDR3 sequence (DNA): TGCAGCGTTCGCCGACTAGCGGGAGGGCCTTTGGGTGAGCAGTTCTTC.

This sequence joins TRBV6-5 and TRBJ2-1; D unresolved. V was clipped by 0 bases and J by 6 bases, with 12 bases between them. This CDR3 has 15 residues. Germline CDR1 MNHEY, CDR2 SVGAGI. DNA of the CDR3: TGTGCCAGCAGTTACTCGAGAGCAGCGATCAATGAGCAGTTCTTC. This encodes CASSYSRAAINEQFF.

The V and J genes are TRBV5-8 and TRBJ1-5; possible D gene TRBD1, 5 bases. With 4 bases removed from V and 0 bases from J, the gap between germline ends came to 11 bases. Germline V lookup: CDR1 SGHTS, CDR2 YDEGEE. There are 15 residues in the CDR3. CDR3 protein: CASSIPGNSNQPQHF. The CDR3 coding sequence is TGTGCCAGCAGCATACCAGGGAATAGCAATCAGCCCCAGCATTTT.

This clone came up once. CDR3 in amino acids: CASSRITTGGDEQFF. CDR3 nucleotides: TGTGCCAGTAGTCGTATCACTACAGGGGGTGATGAGCAGTTCTTC. The rearrangement joins TRBV19 to TRBJ2-1, with 8 nucleotides matching TRBD1. In germline, CDR1 is LNHDA, CDR2 SQIVND (reference sequence). The CDR3 has 15 amino acids. After removal of 5 bases from V and 8 bases from J, the junction contained 11 bases not matched to a gene.

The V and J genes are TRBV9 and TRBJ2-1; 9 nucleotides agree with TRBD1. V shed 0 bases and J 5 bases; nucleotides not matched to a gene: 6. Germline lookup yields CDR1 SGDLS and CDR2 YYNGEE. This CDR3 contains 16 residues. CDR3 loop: CASSVELTGGNNEQFF. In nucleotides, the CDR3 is TGTGCCAGCAGCGTAGAGTTGACAGGGGGTAACAATGAGCAGTTCTTC. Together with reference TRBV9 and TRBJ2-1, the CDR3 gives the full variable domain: DSGVTQTPKHLITATGQRVTLRCSPRSGDLSVYWYQQSLDQGLQFLIQYYNGEERAKGNILERFSAQQFPDLHSELNLSSLELGDSALYFCASSVELTGGNNEQFFGPGTRLTVL.

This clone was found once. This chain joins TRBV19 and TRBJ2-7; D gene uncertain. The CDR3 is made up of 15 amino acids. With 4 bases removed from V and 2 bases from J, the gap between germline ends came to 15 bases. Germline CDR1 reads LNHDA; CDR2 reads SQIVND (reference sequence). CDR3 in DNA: TGTGCCAGTAGTACAGAATCCCAGAACCCCTACGAGCAGTACTTC. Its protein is CASSTESQNPYEQYF.

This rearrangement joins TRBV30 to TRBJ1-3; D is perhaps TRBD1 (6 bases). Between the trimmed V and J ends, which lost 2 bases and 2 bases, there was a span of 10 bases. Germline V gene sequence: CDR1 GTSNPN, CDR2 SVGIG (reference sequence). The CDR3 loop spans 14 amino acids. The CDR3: CAWSMGQAGNTIYF. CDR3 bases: TGTGCCTGGAGTATGGGACAAGCTGGAAACACCATATATTTT.

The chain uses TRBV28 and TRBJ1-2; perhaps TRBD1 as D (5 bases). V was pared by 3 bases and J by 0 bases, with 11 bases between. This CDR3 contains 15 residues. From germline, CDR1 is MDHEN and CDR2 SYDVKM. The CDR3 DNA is TGTGCCAGCAGTTTTATGGGGCGAACTAACTATGGCTACACCTTC. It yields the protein CASSFMGRTNYGYTF.

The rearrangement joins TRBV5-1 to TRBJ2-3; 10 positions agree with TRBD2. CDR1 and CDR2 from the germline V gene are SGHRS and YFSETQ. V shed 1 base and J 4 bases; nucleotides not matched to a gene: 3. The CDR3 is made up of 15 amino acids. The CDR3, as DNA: TGCGCCAGCAGCTTGCTAGCGGGGGAATCAGATACGCAGTATTTT. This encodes CASSLLAGESDTQYF.

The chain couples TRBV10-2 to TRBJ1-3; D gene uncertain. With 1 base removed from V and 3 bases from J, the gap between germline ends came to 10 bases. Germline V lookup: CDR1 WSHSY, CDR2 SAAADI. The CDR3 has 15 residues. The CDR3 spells CASSEFWSLGNTIYF. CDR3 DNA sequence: TGCGCCAGCAGTGAGTTCTGGAGTCTTGGAAACACCATATATTTT.

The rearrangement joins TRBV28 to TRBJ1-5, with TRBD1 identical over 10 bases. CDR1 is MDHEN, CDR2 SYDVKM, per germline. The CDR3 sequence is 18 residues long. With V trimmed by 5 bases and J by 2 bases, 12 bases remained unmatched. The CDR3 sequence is CASSENPGQGRGNQPQHF. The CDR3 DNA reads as TGTGCCAGCAGTGAGAATCCGGGACAGGGGCGAGGCAATCAGCCCCAGCATTTT.

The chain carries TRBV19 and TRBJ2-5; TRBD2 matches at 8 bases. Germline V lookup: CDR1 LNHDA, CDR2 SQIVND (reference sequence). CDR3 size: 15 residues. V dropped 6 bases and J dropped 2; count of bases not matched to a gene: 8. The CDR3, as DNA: TGTGCCAGTAGCCCTAGACTAGCGCAACAAGAGACCCAGTACTTC. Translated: CASSPRLAQQETQYF.

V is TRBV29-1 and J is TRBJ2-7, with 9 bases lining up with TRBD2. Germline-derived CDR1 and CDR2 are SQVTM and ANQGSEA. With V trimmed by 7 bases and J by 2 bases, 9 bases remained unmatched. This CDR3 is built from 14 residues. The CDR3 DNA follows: TGCAGCGAGGAGCGGGGGGTAATGACCTACGAGCAGTACTTC. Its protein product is CSEERGVMTYEQYF.

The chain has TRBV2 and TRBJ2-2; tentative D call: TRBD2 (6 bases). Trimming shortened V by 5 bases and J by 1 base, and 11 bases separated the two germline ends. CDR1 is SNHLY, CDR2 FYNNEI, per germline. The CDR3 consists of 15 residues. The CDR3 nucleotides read TGTGCCAGCAGTATAGATAGCGGGAACACCGGGGAGCTGTTTTTT. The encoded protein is CASSIDSGNTGELFF.

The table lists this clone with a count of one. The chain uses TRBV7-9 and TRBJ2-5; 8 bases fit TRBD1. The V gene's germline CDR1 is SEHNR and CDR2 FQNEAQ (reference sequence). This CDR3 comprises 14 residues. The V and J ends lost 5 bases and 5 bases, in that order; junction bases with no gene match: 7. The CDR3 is CASSLSYRGETQYF. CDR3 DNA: TGTGCCAGCAGCCTCAGCTACAGGGGGGAGACCCAGTACTTC. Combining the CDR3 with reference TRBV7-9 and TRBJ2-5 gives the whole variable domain DTGVSQNPRHKITKRGQNVTFRCDPISEHNRLYWYRQTLGQGPEFLTYFQNEAQLEKSRLLSDRFSAERPKGSFSTLEIQRTEQGDSAMYLCASSLSYRGETQYFGPGTRLLVL.

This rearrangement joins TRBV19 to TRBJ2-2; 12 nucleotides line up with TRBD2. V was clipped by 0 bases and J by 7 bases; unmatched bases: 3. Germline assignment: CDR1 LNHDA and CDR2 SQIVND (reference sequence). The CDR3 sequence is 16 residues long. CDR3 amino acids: CASSIELTSGGGELFF. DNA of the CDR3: TGTGCCAGTAGTATAGAACTGACTAGCGGGGGCGGGGAGCTGTTTTTT.

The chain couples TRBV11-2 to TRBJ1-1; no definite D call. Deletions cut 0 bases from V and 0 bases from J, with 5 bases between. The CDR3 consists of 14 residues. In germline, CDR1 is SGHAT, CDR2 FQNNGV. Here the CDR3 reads CASSLDILNTEAFF. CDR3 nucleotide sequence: TGTGCCAGCAGCTTAGATATCCTGAACACTGAAGCTTTCTTT.

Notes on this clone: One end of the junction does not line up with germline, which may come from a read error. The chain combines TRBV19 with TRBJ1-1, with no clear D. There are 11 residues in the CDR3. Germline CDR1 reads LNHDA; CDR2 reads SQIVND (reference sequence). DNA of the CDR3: TGTGCCAGTAGTACCAACATTGAAGCTTTCTTT. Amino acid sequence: CASSTNIEAFF.

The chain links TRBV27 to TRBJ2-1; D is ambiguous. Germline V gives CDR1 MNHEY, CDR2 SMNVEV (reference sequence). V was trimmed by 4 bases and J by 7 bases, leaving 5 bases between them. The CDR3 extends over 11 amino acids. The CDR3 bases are TGTGCCAGCAGTTCTTTGAATGAGCAGTTCTTC. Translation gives CASSSLNEQFF.

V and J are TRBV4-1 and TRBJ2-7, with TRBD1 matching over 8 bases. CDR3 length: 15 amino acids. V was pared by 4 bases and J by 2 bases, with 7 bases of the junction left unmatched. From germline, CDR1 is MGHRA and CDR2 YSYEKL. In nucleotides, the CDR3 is TGCGCCAGCAGCCTTAGACAGGGGCCAACCTACGAGCAGTACTTC. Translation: CASSLRQGPTYEQYF.

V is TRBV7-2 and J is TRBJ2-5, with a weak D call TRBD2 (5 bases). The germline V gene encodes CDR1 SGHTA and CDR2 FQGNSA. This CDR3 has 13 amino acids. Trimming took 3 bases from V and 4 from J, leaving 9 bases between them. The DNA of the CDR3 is TGTGCCAGCAGCTTTGAGCGGAGAGAGACCCAGTACTTC. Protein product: CASSFERRETQYF.

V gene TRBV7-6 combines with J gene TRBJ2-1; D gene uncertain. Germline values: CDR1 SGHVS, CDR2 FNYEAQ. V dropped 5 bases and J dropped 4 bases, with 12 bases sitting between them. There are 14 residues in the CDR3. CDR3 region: CASSAAASYNEQFF. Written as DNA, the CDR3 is TGTGCCAGCAGCGCCGCTGCTAGTTACAATGAGCAGTTCTTC.

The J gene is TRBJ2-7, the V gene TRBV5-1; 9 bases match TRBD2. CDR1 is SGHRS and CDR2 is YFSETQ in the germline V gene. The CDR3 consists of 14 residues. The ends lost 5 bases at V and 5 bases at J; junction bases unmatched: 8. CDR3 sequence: CASSSAGGYHEQYF. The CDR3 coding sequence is TGCGCCAGCAGTTCAGCGGGGGGATATCACGAGCAGTACTTC.